What follows describes a single TCR beta chain. The antigen is unknown. This record comes from a study of cytomegalovirus exposure and HLA in healthy donors. Whole-study results and caveats: The study labeled around 160 TCR beta chains cytomegalovirus-associated. Previous analysis showed most TCR beta V segments were productive about 87% or about 30% of the time. CMV serostatus was the sole immune exposure data available.

With V trimmed by 2 bases and J by 0 bases, 5 bases remained unmatched. The CDR3 consists of 18 residues. Germline assignment: CDR1 MNHNS and CDR2 SASEGT. Nominal health characterized the donors when sampled, though unrecorded immune exposures were likely. The primer mix had 60 Vbeta and 13 Jbeta primers. Generated by immunoSEQ multiplex PCR, the TCRdb table keeps only in-frame clones and is missing some. The repertoire has 170,000 or so clones, around 83% of them found once; the top ten carry roughly 1.5%. This receptor was obtained from a man between 50 and 59 years old in good health and CMV-seronegative. The specimen was PBMCs. The chain couples TRBV6-1 to TRBJ1-6; the match to TRBD1 covers 9 bases. Written as DNA, the CDR3 is TGTGCCAGCAGTGAAAGTGGACAGGGGAGCTCCTATAATTCACCCCTCCACTTT. This sequence encodes CASSESGQGSSYNSPLHF.